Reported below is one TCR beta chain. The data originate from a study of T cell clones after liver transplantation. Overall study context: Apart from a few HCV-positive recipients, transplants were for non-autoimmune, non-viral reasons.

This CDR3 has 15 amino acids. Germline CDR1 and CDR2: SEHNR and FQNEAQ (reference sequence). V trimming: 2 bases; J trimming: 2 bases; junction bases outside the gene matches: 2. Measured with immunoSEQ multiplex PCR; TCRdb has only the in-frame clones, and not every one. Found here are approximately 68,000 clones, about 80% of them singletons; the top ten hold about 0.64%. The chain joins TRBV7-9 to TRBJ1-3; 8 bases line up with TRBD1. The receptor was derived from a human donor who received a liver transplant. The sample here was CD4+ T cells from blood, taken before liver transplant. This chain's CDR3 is CASSLTTGAGNTIYF. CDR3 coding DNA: TGTGCCAGCAGCTTAACGACAGGGGCTGGAAACACCATATATTTT. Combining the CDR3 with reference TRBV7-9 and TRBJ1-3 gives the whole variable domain DTGVSQNPRHKITKRGQNVTFRCDPISEHNRLYWYRQTLGQGPEFLTYFQNEAQLEKSRLLSDRFSAERPKGSFSTLEIQRTEQGDSAMYLCASSLTTGAGNTIYFGEGSWLTVV.